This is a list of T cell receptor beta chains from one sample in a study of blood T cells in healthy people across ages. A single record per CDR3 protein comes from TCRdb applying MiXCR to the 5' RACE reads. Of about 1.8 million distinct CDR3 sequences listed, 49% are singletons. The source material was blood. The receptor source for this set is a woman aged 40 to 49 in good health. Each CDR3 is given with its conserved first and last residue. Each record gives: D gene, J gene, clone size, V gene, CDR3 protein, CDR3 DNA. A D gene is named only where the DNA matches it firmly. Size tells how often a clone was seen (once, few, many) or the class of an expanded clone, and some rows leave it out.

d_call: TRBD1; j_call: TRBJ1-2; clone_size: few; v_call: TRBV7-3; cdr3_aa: CASSLIGDRANLQIGYTF; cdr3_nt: TGTGCCAGCAGCTTAATAGGGGACAGGGCAAATCTCCAGATTGGCTACACCTTC
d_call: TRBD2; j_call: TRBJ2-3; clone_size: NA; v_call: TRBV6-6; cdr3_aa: CASSRPTGTSGTDTQYF; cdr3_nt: TGTGCCAGCAGTCGCCCCACAGGGACTAGCGGCACAGATACGCAGTATTTT
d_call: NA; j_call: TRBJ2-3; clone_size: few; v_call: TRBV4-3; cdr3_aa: CASSQDGGFTDTQYF; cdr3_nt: TGCGCCAGCAGCCAAGATGGGGGGTTCACAGATACGCAGTATTTT
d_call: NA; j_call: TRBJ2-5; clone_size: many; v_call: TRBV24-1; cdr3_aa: CATSDLETQYF; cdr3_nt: TGTGCCACCAGTGATTTGGAGACCCAGTACTTC
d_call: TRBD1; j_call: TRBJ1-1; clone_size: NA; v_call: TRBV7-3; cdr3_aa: CASSHGTGVGTEAFF; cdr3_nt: TGTGCCAGCAGCCACGGGACAGGGGTAGGCACTGAAGCTTTCTTT
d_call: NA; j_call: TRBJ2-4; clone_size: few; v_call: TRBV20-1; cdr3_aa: CSATGSREEQYF; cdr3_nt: TGCAGTGCTACCGGGTCCCGCGAGGAGCAGTACTTC
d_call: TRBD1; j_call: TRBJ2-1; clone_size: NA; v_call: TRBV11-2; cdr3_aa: CASSPVDRGKRGQFF; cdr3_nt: TGTGCCAGCAGCCCCGTAGACAGGGGGAAGAGGGGGCAGTTCTTC
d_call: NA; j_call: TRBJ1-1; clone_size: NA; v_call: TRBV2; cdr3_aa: CASSPPQGKNTEAFF; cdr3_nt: TGTGCCAGCAGCCCCCCCCAGGGGAAGAACACTGAAGCTTTCTTT
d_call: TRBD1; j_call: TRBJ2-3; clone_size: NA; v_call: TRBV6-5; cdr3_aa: CASLGTATDTQYF; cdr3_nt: TGTGCCAGCTTGGGGACAGCCACAGATACGCAGTATTTT
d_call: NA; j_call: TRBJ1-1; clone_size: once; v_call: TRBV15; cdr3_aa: CATSREHRSNTEAFF; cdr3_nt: TGTGCCACCAGCAGAGAACATCGGTCGAACACTGAAGCTTTCTTT
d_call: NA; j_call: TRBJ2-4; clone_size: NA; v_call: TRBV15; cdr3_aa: CATSNSGGATKNIQYF; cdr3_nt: TGTGCCACCAGCAACTCAGGCGGGGCGACCAAAAACATTCAGTACTTC
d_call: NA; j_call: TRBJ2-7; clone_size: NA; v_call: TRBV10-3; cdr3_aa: CAISRDSGTSNYEQYF; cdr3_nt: TGTGCCATCAGCAGGGACAGCGGGACTTCAAACTACGAGCAGTACTTC
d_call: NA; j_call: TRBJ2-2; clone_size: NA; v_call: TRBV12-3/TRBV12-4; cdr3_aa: CASSLVSGTGELFF; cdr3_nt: TGTGCCAGCAGTTTAGTCTCCGGGACCGGGGAGCTGTTTTTT
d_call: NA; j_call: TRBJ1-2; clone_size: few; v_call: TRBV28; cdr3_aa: CASTLPEAGAHGYTF; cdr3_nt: TGTGCCAGCACTCTCCCCGAGGCGGGGGCGCACGGCTACACCTTC
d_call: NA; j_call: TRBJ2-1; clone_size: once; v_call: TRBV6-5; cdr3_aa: CANSPTRNRDQFF; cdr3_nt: TGTGCCAACAGCCCTACTAGAAACCGCGACCAGTTCTTC
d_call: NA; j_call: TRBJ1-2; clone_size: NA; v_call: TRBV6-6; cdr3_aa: CASSYSRVSYGYTF; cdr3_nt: TGTGCCAGCAGTTACTCCAGGGTTAGCTATGGCTACACCTTC
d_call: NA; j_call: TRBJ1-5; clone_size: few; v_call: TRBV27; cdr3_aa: CASSLFSGANQPQHF; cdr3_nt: TGTGCCAGCAGTTTATTTTCCGGGGCTAATCAGCCCCAGCATTTT
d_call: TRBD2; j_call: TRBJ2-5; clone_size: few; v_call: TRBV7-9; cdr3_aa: CASSLARASGGPQETQYF; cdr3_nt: TGTGCCAGCAGCTTAGCGCGAGCTAGCGGGGGGCCCCAAGAGACCCAGTACTTC
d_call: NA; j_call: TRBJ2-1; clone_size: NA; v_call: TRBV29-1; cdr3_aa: CSVETEDQFF; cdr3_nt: TGCAGCGTCGAGACCGAGGACCAGTTCTTC
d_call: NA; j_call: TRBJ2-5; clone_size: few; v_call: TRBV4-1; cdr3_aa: CASSQDLRGGGETQYF; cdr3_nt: TGCGCCAGCAGCCAAGATCTCCGTGGGGGTGGAGAGACCCAGTACTTC
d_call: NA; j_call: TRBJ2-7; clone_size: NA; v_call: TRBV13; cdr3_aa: CASSLVSTPPYEQYF; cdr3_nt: TGTGCCAGCAGCTTAGTCTCGACACCCCCGTACGAGCAGTACTTC
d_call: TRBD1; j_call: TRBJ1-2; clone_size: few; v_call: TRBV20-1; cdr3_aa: CSARDDRGYGYTF; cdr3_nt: TGCAGTGCTAGAGATGACAGGGGATATGGCTACACCTTC
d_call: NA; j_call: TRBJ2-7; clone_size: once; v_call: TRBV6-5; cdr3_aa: CASGGTVLYEQYF; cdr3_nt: TGTGCCAGCGGCGGGACAGTGCTCTACGAGCAGTACTTC
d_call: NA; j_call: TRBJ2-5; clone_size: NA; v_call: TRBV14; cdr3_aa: CASSQGIQQETQYF; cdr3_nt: TGTGCCAGCAGCCAAGGTATCCAACAAGAGACCCAGTACTTC
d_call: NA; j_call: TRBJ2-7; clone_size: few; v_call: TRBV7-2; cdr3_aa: CASSRLAINYEQYF; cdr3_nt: TGTGCCAGCAGCAGGCTAGCGATCAACTACGAGCAGTACTTC
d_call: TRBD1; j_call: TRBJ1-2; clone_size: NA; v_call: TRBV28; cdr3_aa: CASSSTGGRSGGYTF; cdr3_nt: TGTGCCAGCAGTTCCACAGGGGGTCGGTCGGGTGGCTACACCTTC
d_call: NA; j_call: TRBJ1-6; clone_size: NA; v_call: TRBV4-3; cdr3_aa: CASSQDRGAPLHF; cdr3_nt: TGCGCCAGCAGCCAAGATCGAGGCGCCCCCCTCCACTTT
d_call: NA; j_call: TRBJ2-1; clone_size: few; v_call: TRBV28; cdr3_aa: CASIFSRDPRVPFF; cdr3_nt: TGTGCCAGCATCTTCTCCCGGGACCCACGGGTCCCGTTCTTC